One sample yielded the 14 T cell receptor beta chains listed below, sequenced in a study of CD8 T cells in Susac syndrome. Random hexamers were used to reverse transcribe about 0.45 to 1 ug of RNA. Via MiXCR, TCRdb re-called the immunoSEQ multiplex PCR reads, giving one row per CDR3 protein. The data contain approximately 230,000 distinct CDR3 sequences, roughly 93% of them singletons. The specimen sequenced was CD4+ T cells from PBMCs. The receptors come from a human donor with multiple sclerosis.

The chain carries TRBV27 and TRBJ2-7; either TRBD1 or TRBD2 may fit D (5 bases each). The V gene lost 2 bases and the J gene lost 1 base, with 15 bases spanning the gap. This CDR3 has 16 residues. Per the germline V gene, CDR1 is MNHEY and CDR2 is SMNVEV (reference sequence). The CDR3 DNA reads as TGTGCCAGCAGTTTACTAGCAGGGCGTAGGTCCTACGAGCAGTACTTC. Translating it yields CASSLLAGRRSYEQYF.

In regard to this clonotype: One end of the junction does not line up with germline, which may come from a read error. The chain combines TRBV27 with TRBJ1-1; D call uncertain. CDR1 is MNHEY, CDR2 SMNVEV, per germline (reference sequence). The CDR3 covers 15 residues. CDR3 amino acids: CASGLSQSMNTEAFF. CDR3 bases: TGTGCCAGCGGTTTGAGTCAGAGCATGAACACTGAAGCTTTCTTT.

This chain links TRBV20-1 with TRBJ1-5, with 9 bases fitting TRBD1. This CDR3 comprises 13 residues. The J segment lost 3 bases and the V segment lost 7 bases, leaving 4 bases of the junction unmatched. The germline gives CDR1 DFQATT, CDR2 SNEGSKA (reference sequence). The CDR3 coding sequence is TGCAGTGTTAGGACAGGGGACAATCAGCCCCAGCATTTT. As protein: CSVRTGDNQPQHF.

The chain couples TRBV6-6 to TRBJ2-2; maybe TRBD2 (6 bases). Germline V lookup: CDR1 MNHNY, CDR2 SVGAGI (reference sequence). V was trimmed by 6 bases and J by 2 bases, leaving 16 bases between them. The CDR3 loop spans 16 amino acids. The CDR3 sequence is CASSAGTGTNTGELFF. DNA for the CDR3: TGTGCCAGCAGCGCCGGGACTGGGACTAACACCGGGGAGCTGTTTTTT.

The chain uses TRBV19 and TRBJ1-5; D gene unclear. Germline V gives CDR1 LNHDA, CDR2 SQIVND (reference sequence). V dropped 3 bases and J dropped 1 base, with 13 bases sitting between them. The CDR3 has 16 amino acids. As DNA, the CDR3 is TGTGCCAGTAGTATGGGGTTATGGGTAAGCAATCAGCCCCAGCATTTT. Amino acids: CASSMGLWVSNQPQHF.

The V and J genes are TRBV28 and TRBJ1-4, with no clear D. V lost 6 bases and J lost 5, with 10 bases in between. Germline lookup yields CDR1 MDHEN and CDR2 SYDVKM. This CDR3 has 13 amino acids. This chain's CDR3 is CASRQAFNEKLFF. The CDR3 bases are TGTGCCAGCAGGCAGGCCTTCAATGAAAAACTGTTTTTT.

The chain recombines TRBV9 with TRBJ2-2; possible D gene TRBD2, 6 bases. CDR1 and CDR2 (germline): SGDLS, YYNGEE. The CDR3 has 13 residues. The V and J ends lost 4 bases and 6 bases respectively, with 10 bases between them. The CDR3 DNA reads as TGTGCCAGCAGCATCCGCGGGGCCGGGGAGCTGTTTTTT. Translation: CASSIRGAGELFF. The whole variable domain, filled in from reference TRBV9 and TRBJ2-2, reads DSGVTQTPKHLITATGQRVTLRCSPRSGDLSVYWYQQSLDQGLQFLIQYYNGEERAKGNILERFSAQQFPDLHSELNLSSLELGDSALYFCASSIRGAGELFFGEGSRLTVL.

The CDR3 region has the DNA TGTGCCTGGAGGCGCTCCGGGGGGGGATACGAGCAGTACTTC. This translates into CAWRRSGGGYEQYF. This chain joins TRBV30 and TRBJ2-7, with 8 bases matching TRBD2. The CDR3 sequence is 14 residues long. CDR1 is GTSNPN, CDR2 SVGIG, per germline (reference sequence). V lost 3 bases to trimming and J lost 4 bases; unmatched junction nucleotides: 8.

This clonotype has a handful of counts. The V and J genes are TRBV7-8 and TRBJ1-1; no clear D gene. Trimming left V 7 bases short and J 1 base short, with 10 bases between. The length of the CDR3 is 13 residues. CDR1 is SGHVS, CDR2 FQNEAQ, per germline. CDR3 amino acids: CASIARPNTEAFF. The CDR3 DNA sequence: TGTGCCAGCATCGCACGGCCGAACACTGAAGCTTTCTTT.

The chain carries TRBV7-9 and TRBJ2-3; 7 bases map to TRBD2. Losses at the gene ends were 1 base for V and 2 bases for J; bases not matched to a gene: 3. This CDR3 is built from 15 residues. The germline V gene encodes CDR1 SEHNR and CDR2 FQNEAQ (reference sequence). For the CDR3, the DNA is TGTGCCAGCAGCTTAGGCGGGGGAAACACAGATACGCAGTATTTT. The encoded protein is CASSLGGGNTDTQYF.

The genes are TRBV12-3 or TRBV12-4 and TRBJ2-1; 10 bases are a match to TRBD1. J was trimmed by 5 bases and V by 3 bases; bases with no gene match: 4. CDR3 length: 15 amino acids. CDR3 DNA: TGTGCCAGCAGTTTGAGGACAGGGGGTCACAATGAGCAGTTCTTC. Its translation is CASSLRTGGHNEQFF.

Only one count was recorded for this clonotype. The V and J genes are TRBV6-4 and TRBJ2-2; D is uncertain. This CDR3 comprises 14 residues. The germline V and J ends were trimmed by 0 bases and 3 bases, with 5 bases remaining between them. Germline lookup yields CDR1 MRHNA and CDR2 SNTAGT. This CDR3 is CASSDSSDTGELFF. DNA of the CDR3: TGTGCCAGCAGTGACTCCTCAGACACCGGGGAGCTGTTTTTT.

The chain employs TRBV5-4 and TRBJ2-3; no clear D. The CDR3 runs 12 residues. Trimming left V 0 bases short and J 7 bases short, with 6 bases between. Germline V gives CDR1 SGHNT, CDR2 YYREEE (reference sequence). DNA for the CDR3: TGTGCCAGCAGCTTGGACAGTAATACGCAGTATTTT. It yields the protein CASSLDSNTQYF.

Written as DNA, the CDR3 is TGTGCCAGCAGTTTATTCAGGTTTAATTCACCCCTCCACTTT. This encodes CASSLFRFNSPLHF. The chain is built from TRBV27 and TRBJ1-6; D unresolved. The CDR3 runs to 14 residues. Germline V gene lookup returns CDR1 MNHEY and CDR2 SMNVEV (reference sequence). Trimming removed 1 base from V and 6 bases from J, with 7 bases in between.